A single sample is the source of the 27 T cell receptor beta chains below, sequenced in a study of human T cells and chemical hapten exposure. Time point given: pre-sensitization, week 0. Treatment given: therapeutic diphenylcyclopropenone sensitization with weekly scalp DPC. MiXCR, run by TCRdb on the RACE reads, gives a single entry per CDR3 protein. The sample records tens of thousands of distinct CDR3 sequences, over 9.5% being singletons. The source material was whole blood, sampled in connection with sensitization to the hapten diphenylcyclopropenone (DPC). These receptors were obtained from a man aged 25 to 45 with alopecia areata. Some clones in this sample may be carry-over from other donors' samples.

This clonotype showed up many times. The V and J genes are TRBV18 and TRBJ2-1, with D unclear. The germline CDR1 and CDR2 sequences are KGHSH and LQKENI. The length of the CDR3 is 16 residues. V was trimmed by 4 bases and J by 0 bases, leaving 13 bases between them. CDR3 DNA sequence: TGTGCCAGCTCACTATGGACGGCGAGCTCCTACAATGAGCAGTTCTTC. It encodes CASSLWTASSYNEQFF.

This clonotype was observed a few times. The chain is built from TRBV25-1 and TRBJ1-5; D is ambiguous. V was cut by 7 bases and J by 3 bases, with 7 bases left in between. The CDR3 extends over 12 amino acids. Germline V lookup: CDR1 MGHDK, CDR2 SYGVNS. CDR3 nucleotides: TGTGCCAGCAATAGCTTCAATCAGCCCCAGCATTTT. As protein: CASNSFNQPQHF.

Concerning this clonotype itself: Possible read error: a much larger clone is one base away. The J gene is TRBJ2-3, the V gene TRBV19, with D unresolved. The CDR3 sequence is 12 residues long. CDR1 is LNHDA and CDR2 is SQIVND in the germline V gene (reference sequence). CDR3 nucleotides: TGTGCCGGTAGTATTGAGGCAGATACGCAGTATTTT. Translation gives CAGSIEADTQYF.

V gene TRBV29-1 combines with J gene TRBJ1-4; D may be TRBD1 (5 bases). Germline V gives CDR1 SQVTM, CDR2 ANQGSEA. There are 11 residues in the CDR3. The V end was cut by 5 bases, the J end by 7 bases, with 8 bases between. CDR3 region: CSVRDLEKLFF. The DNA of the CDR3 is TGCAGCGTTAGGGACCTTGAAAAACTGTTTTTT.

The J gene is TRBJ2-7, the V gene TRBV5-1; D gene uncertain. CDR1 is SGHRS, CDR2 YFSETQ, per germline. V lost 1 base to trimming and J lost 5 bases, with 7 bases between them. This CDR3 has 12 residues. The CDR3 bases are TGCGCCAGCAGCTTGCCCAGCAACGAGCAGTACTTC. This sequence encodes CASSLPSNEQYF.

This clonotype has ten or more counts. The chain has TRBV7-2 and TRBJ2-5, with 8 bases that match TRBD2. Per germline, CDR1 SGHTA and CDR2 FQGNSA. The CDR3 loop spans 15 amino acids. The junction had 14 bases not matched to a gene; V was cut back by 10 bases and J by 4 bases. CDR3 loop: CATNPGLVARETQYF. CDR3 nucleotides: TGTGCCACCAATCCGGGACTAGTGGCCCGAGAGACCCAGTACTTC. The full variable domain, rest sourced from reference TRBV7-2 and TRBJ2-5, is GAGVSQSPSNKVTEKGKDVELRCDPISGHTALYWYRQSLGQGLEFLIYFQGNSAPDKSGLPSDRFSAERTGGSVSTLTIQRTQQEDSAVYLCATNPGLVARETQYFGPGTRLLVL.

Only a few counts were recorded for this clonotype. CDR3 in DNA: TGTGCCAGCAGCCGAAGTAAGGGAGTGGGCACAGATACGCAGTATTTT. It is translated as CASSRSKGVGTDTQYF. The rearrangement links TRBV7-9 to TRBJ2-3, with D tentatively TRBD2 (5 bases). Germline V gene data show CDR1 as SEHNR and CDR2 as FQNEAQ (reference sequence). The CDR3 contains 16 residues. V was clipped by 5 bases and J by 1 base, with 16 bases between them. The variable domain in full, completed from reference TRBV7-9 and TRBJ2-3, reads DTGVSQNPRHKITKRGQNVTFRCDPISEHNRLYWYRQTLGQGPEFLTYFQNEAQLEKSRLLSDRFSAERPKGSFSTLEIQRTEQGDSAMYLCASSRSKGVGTDTQYFGPGTRLTVL.

Only a few counts were recorded for this clonotype. This chain links TRBV2 with TRBJ2-1; 8 nucleotides line up with TRBD2. The germline V gene has CDR1 SNHLY and CDR2 FYNNEI. The CDR3 consists of 13 residues. J was trimmed by 9 bases and V by 4 bases; bases with no gene match: 5. The CDR3: CASSGTSFSEQFF. The CDR3, as DNA: TGTGCCAGCAGTGGGACTAGCTTCAGTGAGCAGTTCTTC. The variable domain in full, completed from reference TRBV2 and TRBJ2-1, reads EPEVTQTPSHQVTQMGQEVILRCVPISNHLYFYWYRQILGQKVEFLVSFYNNEISEKSEIFDDQFSVERPDGSNFTLKIRSTKLEDSAMYFCASSGTSFSEQFFGPGTRLTVL.

This clonotype has a count of ten or more. The chain is built from TRBV4-2 and TRBJ2-5; D is possibly TRBD2 (5 bases). CDR1 is LGHNA, CDR2 YNFKEQ, per germline. This CDR3 comprises 13 residues. The V gene lost 4 bases and the J gene lost 1 base, with 7 bases spanning the gap. The CDR3 nucleotides read TGTGCCAGCAGCCGCGGGTTCCAAGAGACCCAGTACTTC. Its translation: CASSRGFQETQYF.

This clonotype was seen many times. The rearrangement uses TRBV16 and TRBJ2-7; D remains unclear. CDR1 is KGHSY and CDR2 is FQNENV in the germline V gene. Between the trimmed V and J ends, which lost 0 bases and 4 bases, there was a span of 4 bases. The CDR3 runs 12 residues. CDR3 in DNA: TGTGCCAGCAGCCAATCCCTTTACGAGCAGTACGTC. Protein: CASSQSLYEQYV.

Ten or more counts support this clonotype. The rearrangement uses TRBV19 and TRBJ2-3; TRBD1 matches at 7 bases. The CDR3 consists of 14 residues. Trimming cost V 5 bases and J 2 bases; bases outside gene matches: 4. Per the germline V gene, CDR1 is LNHDA and CDR2 is SQIVND (reference sequence). CDR3 bases: TGTGCCAGTAGTGAGGGGGCCCACACAGATACGCAGTATTTT. Translation: CASSEGAHTDTQYF.

This clonotype occurred many times. The V call is TRBV18, the J call TRBJ2-7; D call uncertain. This CDR3 region has 13 residues. Germline CDR1 and CDR2: KGHSH and LQKENI. Trimming left V 3 bases short and J 2 bases short, with 8 bases between. The CDR3, as DNA: TGTGCCAGCTCACCTCAGAACGCCTACGAGCAGTACTTC. This gives the protein CASSPQNAYEQYF.

This clonotype was seen more than once but under ten times. V gene TRBV6-2 or TRBV6-3 combines with J gene TRBJ2-5; D might be TRBD2 (6 bases). The CDR3 consists of 15 residues. Germline V gene lookup returns CDR1 MNHEY and CDR2 SVGEGT. V lost 2 bases and J 3 bases, leaving 13 bases between the germline ends. CDR3: CASSYDLWGEETQYF. CDR3 bases: TGTGCCAGCAGTTACGATCTTTGGGGGGAAGAGACCCAGTACTTC.

This clonotype was detected only a few times. The chain carries TRBV28 and TRBJ2-5; D not certain. CDR3 length equals 10 residues. Germline V lookup: CDR1 MDHEN, CDR2 SYDVKM. V lost 6 bases, J lost 4 bases, and 3 bases lay in between. CDR3: CASRSETQYF. In nucleotides, the CDR3 is TGTGCCAGCAGATCAGAGACCCAGTACTTC.

This clonotype was counted only a few times. The chain is built from TRBV3-2 and TRBJ2-7; the table's D call, TRBD2, was not checked against the DNA. TRBV3-2 is a documented pseudogene. The CDR3 has 18 amino acids. The CDR3 DNA is TGTGCCAGCAGCCAAGTTCCAGCGGGAGGGCTATCTACTTACGAGCAGTACGTC. Translated, it gives CASSQVPAGGLSTYEQYV.

This clonotype was seen only a few times. The chain joins TRBV20-1 to TRBJ2-1, with D hard to call. CDR1 and CDR2 (germline): DFQATT, SNEGSKA (reference sequence). The CDR3 spans 12 residues. Trimming cost V 8 bases and J 5 bases, with 13 bases left between them. Written as DNA, the CDR3 is TGCAGTAAACTCTTTTACAACAATGAGCAGTTCTTC. Encoded protein: CSKLFYNNEQFF.

This clonotype was detected many times. V is TRBV4-3 and J is TRBJ2-7; 13 positions agree with TRBD2. The CDR3 runs to 16 residues. V was clipped by 1 base and J by 3 bases; unmatched bases: 3. In germline, CDR1 is LGHNA, CDR2 YSLEER. The CDR3 region is CASSQGTSGSNYEQYV. CDR3 sequence (DNA): TGCGCCAGCAGCCAAGGGACTAGCGGGAGTAACTACGAGCAGTACGTC.

This clonotype was observed many times. The rearrangement uses TRBV6-6 and TRBJ2-7; TRBD1 agrees at 8 bases. With V trimmed by 0 bases and J by 2 bases, 9 bases remained unmatched. The CDR3 consists of 17 residues. Germline V gene lookup returns CDR1 MNHNY and CDR2 SVGAGI (reference sequence). In DNA form, the CDR3 reads TGTGCCAGCAGTTACTCGCCGACAGGGGTCAATGCCTACGAGCAGTACGTC. Translation: CASSYSPTGVNAYEQYV.

The genes are TRBV2 and TRBJ1-5; 7 bases agree with TRBD1. The germline V gene encodes CDR1 SNHLY and CDR2 FYNNEI. The junction had 10 bases not matched to a gene; V was cut back by 8 bases and J by 6 bases. This CDR3 region has 14 residues. DNA for the CDR3: TGTGCCAGCCTCCGGGACAGTTTGAGTCAGCCCCAGCATTTT. Its translation is CASLRDSLSQPQHF.

This clonotype has a count of ten or more. V gene TRBV28 combines with J gene TRBJ2-1; 7 nucleotides align to TRBD2. The CDR3 extends over 15 amino acids. Germline assignment: CDR1 MDHEN and CDR2 SYDVKM. V was clipped by 1 base and J by 2 bases; unmatched bases: 2. The DNA of the CDR3 is TGTGCCAGCAGTTTATACGCGGGAGCCTACAATGAGCAGTTCTTC. It encodes CASSLYAGAYNEQFF.

This clonotype was recorded at least ten times. The chain employs TRBV4-1 and TRBJ1-1; D is possibly TRBD1 (5 bases). Trimming removed 3 bases from V and 1 base from J, with 12 bases in between. CDR1 is MGHRA and CDR2 is YSYEKL in the germline V gene. This CDR3 region has 15 residues. CDR3 in DNA: TGCGCCAGCAGCCAGATGGGGACTTGGAACACTGAAGCTTTCTTT. This codes for CASSQMGTWNTEAFF.

This clonotype was seen a handful of times. The V call is TRBV19, the J call TRBJ2-1; TRBD2 agrees at 12 bases. The CDR3 is made up of 16 amino acids. Trimming at V came to 5 bases and at J to 9 bases, leaving 11 bases not matched to a gene. Per germline, CDR1 LNHDA and CDR2 SQIVND (reference sequence). The CDR3 loop is CASSHRTSGTAGEQFF. The CDR3, as DNA: TGTGCCAGTAGTCACAGGACTAGCGGGACGGCCGGTGAGCAGTTCTTC.

In this sample, this clonotype turned up a few times. The chain couples TRBV7-9 to TRBJ1-1, with D unclear. The ends were cut back, 5 bases at V and 3 bases at J, with 16 bases in the middle. CDR3 length: 15 residues. The V gene's germline CDR1 is SEHNR and CDR2 FQNEAQ (reference sequence). The CDR3 loop reads CASSLTGPSDTEAFF. CDR3 nucleotides: TGTGCCAGCAGCCTTACCGGGCCCTCGGACACTGAAGCTTTCTTT.

This clonotype occurred many times. This chain connects TRBV12-3 or TRBV12-4 to TRBJ1-1, with unresolved D. This CDR3 spans 13 amino acids. V lost 2 bases and J lost 4, with 8 bases in between. This CDR3 reads CASSLRQSTEAFF. Here the CDR3 DNA reads TGTGCCAGCAGTTTACGTCAGTCCACTGAAGCTTTCTTT.

This clonotype was seen repeatedly, ten times or more. The chain links TRBV4-1 to TRBJ2-5; tentatively, D is TRBD1 (6 bases). This CDR3 region has 15 residues. CDR1 and CDR2 from the germline V gene are MGHRA and YSYEKL. Trimming removed 2 bases at V and 1 base at J, with 11 bases between. CDR3 protein: CASSQPGQPQETQYF. In nucleotides, the CDR3 is TGCGCCAGCAGCCAACCCGGACAGCCCCAAGAGACCCAGTACTTC.

This clonotype was counted only a few times. The V gene is TRBV11-3, the J gene TRBJ2-3, with D perhaps TRBD2 (5 bases). Germline lookup yields CDR1 SGHNT and CDR2 YENEEA. The V end lost 5 bases, the J end lost 0 bases, and 15 bases lay between the germline ends. The CDR3 totals 16 residues. The CDR3 nucleotides are TGTGCCAGCAGCCTCCAGAAGGCGGGTAGCACAGATACGCAGTATTTT. Its protein product is CASSLQKAGSTDTQYF.

The V and J genes are TRBV4-2 and TRBJ2-1; 10 bases are shared with TRBD2. Per germline, CDR1 LGHNA and CDR2 YNFKEQ. The CDR3 is 18 amino acids. V lost 3 bases to trimming and J lost 4 bases; unmatched junction nucleotides: 12. The CDR3, as DNA: TGTGCCAGCAGCCAGGGAGCGGGAGGGCTAGCAGGTTACAATGAGCAGTTCTTC. Residues: CASSQGAGGLAGYNEQFF.